This TCR beta chain is from a study of shared clonotypes between healthy human individuals. This table comes from immunoSEQ multiplex PCR, and its TCRdb copy is limited to in-frame clones, with some not included. The table has approximately 2.5 million clones, 85% to 95% seen once; the top ten hold over 0.12%. The clonotype comes from a man aged 18 to 29 in good health. The sample taken for sequencing was naive CD4+ T cells sorted from blood. The subset is: CD45RA+ positively selected.

This chain's CDR3 is CASSRDRVDSGNTIYF. CDR3 bases: TGTGCCAGCTCGCGGGACAGGGTGGACTCTGGAAACACCATATATTTT. The chain employs TRBV18 and TRBJ1-3, with TRBD1 identical over 9 bases. V lost 6 bases, J lost 0 bases, and 6 bases stayed unmatched. Per the germline V gene, CDR1 is KGHSH and CDR2 is LQKENI. CDR3 length: 16 amino acids.